This T cell receptor beta chain originates from a study of blood T cell repertoires in COVID-19. Study-wide context: Researchers got acute and convalescent COVID-19 samples from the United States, Italy and Spain. T cells, B-cell-depleted T cells, or PBMCs provided the cDNA or gDNA that served as material.

Trimming took 1 base from V and 1 from J, leaving 6 bases between them. Germline values: CDR1 MNHEY, CDR2 SMNVEV (reference sequence). The CDR3 is 14 residues long. As handled by the study authors: For nucleated cells, counts were estimated from reference gene primer amplification. The assay was immunoSEQ multiplex PCR, and TCRdb's table has in-frame clones only and misses some. Clonal size and the V and J genes are those of that table, whereas D and trimming came from the DNA. The sample shows more than 45,000 clones, approximately 89% of them seen only once. The chain joins TRBV27 to TRBJ2-3; D not certain. Sequencing was done on a sample of peripheral blood. The receptor was derived from a human donor in a cohort sampled during active COVID-19. The CDR3 DNA follows: TGTGCCAGCAGTTTATATCGCGGCACAGATACGCAGTATTTT. Its protein is CASSLYRGTDTQYF.